This TCR beta chain was identified in a study of blood T cell repertoires in COVID-19. Study-wide background: Sites in the United States, Italy and Spain provided acute and convalescent COVID-19 samples. PBMCs, B-cell-depleted T cells, or T cells provided the cDNA or gDNA that made up the material.

In the original processing: Counts of nucleated cells, estimated from reference gene primer amplification, were obtained. Profiled with immunoSEQ multiplex PCR; TCRdb holds only in-frame clones, not every one. V and J calls and clone size are those listed in that table; D and trimming were worked out from the DNA. The sample consists of some 150,000 clones, 65% to 85% of them appearing once. V lost 7 bases and J lost 5, with 17 bases in between. The CDR3 is 14 amino acids. Germline V gives CDR1 SGHTA, CDR2 FQGNSA. This clonotype was sampled from a woman between 50 and 59 years old with acute or convalescent COVID-19. The sample was peripheral blood. This sequence joins TRBV7-2 and TRBJ1-2; no definite D call. The CDR3 loop is CASKALPPGYGYTF. CDR3 nucleotides: TGTGCCAGCAAGGCTCTCCCCCCCGGGTATGGCTACACCTTC. Full variable domain (rest looked up from reference TRBV7-2 and TRBJ1-2): GAGVSQSPSNKVTEKGKDVELRCDPISGHTALYWYRQSLGQGLEFLIYFQGNSAPDKSGLPSDRFSAERTGGSVSTLTIQRTQQEDSAVYLCASKALPPGYGYTFGSGTRLTVV.